The clone carrying this TCR beta chain showed up just once. What it binds is unknown. It was with 60 Vbeta and 13 Jbeta primers that the PCR ran. TCRdb keeps only in-frame clones here, not all; method: immunoSEQ multiplex PCR. The sample consists of more than 60,000 clones, around 83% of them appearing once. The data stem from a study of cytomegalovirus exposure and HLA in healthy donors. Findings and caveats of the study: Immune exposure data for these donors was limited to CMV serostatus.

Trimming shortened V by 2 bases and J by 4 bases, and 15 bases separated the two germline ends. The CDR3 extends over 15 amino acids. Sequenced input: PBMCs. The genes are TRBV23-1 and TRBJ2-7; D is perhaps TRBD1 (6 bases). TRBV23-1 is an open reading frame, and its role is uncertain. This sequence was found in a man between 65 and 80 years old in good health and CMV-seropositive. The CDR3 spells CASSQAHTGIYEQYF. The CDR3 DNA reads TGCGCCAGCAGTCAAGCCCACACAGGGATTTACGAGCAGTACTTC.